This is a list of T cell receptor beta chains from one sample in a study of early T cells in non-severe SARS-CoV-2 infection. TCRdb passed the 5' RACE reads through MiXCR, listing each CDR3 protein once. The table has about 99,000 distinct CDR3 sequences, over 15% seen once; the top ten hold 1.3%. The sequencing input was whole blood. The origin of the receptors is an adult who was a healthcare worker with PCR-confirmed SARS-CoV-2 infection or an uninfected control (not recorded which). Each CDR3 is given with its conserved first and last residue. D genes are given only for firm matches. Only some rows state a clone size, as once, few, many or a class for expanded clones.

abundance	v_gene	j_gene	d_gene	CDR3nt	CDR3aa
-	TRBV20-1	TRBJ2-7	-	TGCAGTGCTCGTAGCGTCTCCTACGAGCAGTACTTC	CSARSVSYEQYF
-	TRBV20-1	TRBJ2-7	TRBD2	TGCAGTGCTAGAGATCTGACTAGCGCTACCTACGAGCAGTACTTC	CSARDLTSATYEQYF
-	TRBV4-2	TRBJ2-7	TRBD1	TGTGCCAGCAGCCAGGTCCACGGACAGGGGGCCCACGAGCAGTACTTC	CASSQVHGQGAHEQYF
-	TRBV20-1	TRBJ1-2	-	TGCAGTGCTCAGCTCGACAGCGGCTATGGCTACACCTTC	CSAQLDSGYGYTF
-	TRBV7-9	TRBJ2-5	-	TGTGCCAGCAGCTTAGATATCGATCAAGAGACCCAGTACTTC	CASSLDIDQETQYF
-	TRBV5-1	TRBJ1-3	TRBD1	TGCGCCAGCAGCTCACGGACAGGGGCGGAAAACACCATATATTTT	CASSSRTGAENTIYF
few	TRBV11-2	TRBJ2-3	-	TGTGCCAGCAGCTTAGCGGGTAGCGGAGGCGGCACAGATACGCAGTATTTT	CASSLAGSGGGTDTQYF
many	TRBV5-1	TRBJ2-3	-	TGCGCCAGCAGCCCTAGCCAAGCGGTAGAGCAGTATTTT	CASSPSQAVEQYF
few	TRBV28	TRBJ1-4	-	TGTGCCAGCAGTCTCCGGGCGGAGGGGCGTAATGAAAAACTGTTTTTT	CASSLRAEGRNEKLFF
many	TRBV7-7	TRBJ2-3	-	TGTGCTAGCAGTTCTGGTCCCTTAGGAGATACGCAGTATTTT	CASSSGPLGDTQYF
-	TRBV28	TRBJ2-5	-	TGTGCCAGCAGTAAAGGCCTAGGACCCAAAGAGACCCAGTACTTC	CASSKGLGPKETQYF
once	TRBV6-2/TRBV6-3	TRBJ2-7	TRBD2	TGTGCCAGCACGGCGGGGGGGCTATACTACGAGCAGTACTTC	CASTAGGLYYEQYF
few	TRBV5-1	TRBJ2-5	-	TGCGCCAGCAGTCCACCCCCCTTAGAGACCCAGTACTTC	CASSPPPLETQYF
many	TRBV5-6	TRBJ2-6	-	TGTGCCAGCAGCTCCAACCGTAGGAGGGTAACTGGGGCCAACGTCCTGACTTTC	CASSSNRRRVTGANVLTF
-	TRBV29-1	TRBJ1-2	TRBD1	TGCAGCGGCCGGACAGGGGTAGACTATGGCTACACCTTC	CSGRTGVDYGYTF
few	TRBV20-1	TRBJ1-2	-	TGCAGTGCTAGAAATCAGGGATCGTCGATCTATGGCTACACCTTC	CSARNQGSSIYGYTF
-	TRBV5-3	TRBJ1-6	TRBD1	TGTGCCAGAAGCTTGCGGGACAGGTGCTCCTATAATTCACCCCTCCACTTT	CARSLRDRCSYNSPLHF
-	TRBV28	TRBJ2-7	-	TGTGCCAGCAGCCTCAGGGTTGGCGAGCAGTACTTC	CASSLRVGEQYF
many	TRBV11-2	TRBJ1-1	-	TGTGCCAGCAGCGACGGGGGCACTGAAGCTTTCTTT	CASSDGGTEAFF
-	TRBV9	TRBJ2-1	-	TGTGCCAGCAGCTCGGAGGTTGCAGCTTACAATGAGCAGTTCTTC	CASSSEVAAYNEQFF
few	TRBV6-2/TRBV6-3	TRBJ2-3	TRBD2	TGTGCCAGCAGCCTACGGGCCGGGACTAGCAGCACAGATACGCAGTATTTT	CASSLRAGTSSTDTQYF
-	TRBV19	TRBJ2-3	-	TGTGCCAGTACCACTGCCAGCACAGATACGCAGTATTTT	CASTTASTDTQYF
many	TRBV18	TRBJ1-3	TRBD1	TGTGCCAGCTCACCTCCGGACAGGGTCTCTGGAAACACCATATATTTT	CASSPPDRVSGNTIYF
few	TRBV6-1	TRBJ2-3	-	TGTGCCAGCAGCCACGAGAGGCAGGGCACAGATACGCAGTATTTT	CASSHERQGTDTQYF
few	TRBV6-4	TRBJ2-3	TRBD2	TGTGCCAGCAGTGGCGGGGGGGCCACAGATACGCAGTATTTT	CASSGGGATDTQYF
-	TRBV28	TRBJ1-2	TRBD1	TGTGCCAGCAGTTTTGGGACAGGCTCATATGGCTACACCTTC	CASSFGTGSYGYTF
few	TRBV4-3	TRBJ2-2	TRBD2	TGCGCCAGCAGCCAGGCGACCGTGGGACTAGCGGGAGGTACCGGGGAGCTGTTTTTT	CASSQATVGLAGGTGELFF
-	TRBV21-1	TRBJ2-7	-	-	CASSKWGTGTAYEQYF
-	TRBV10-1	TRBJ1-3	-	TGCGCCAGCAGTGACGGTGGGGCCATGACTGGAAACACCATATATTTT	CASSDGGAMTGNTIYF
-	TRBV12-3/TRBV12-4	TRBJ2-1	TRBD2	TGTGCCAGCACCCTGGTCCCTAGCGGGGCGAATGAGCAGTTCTTC	CASTLVPSGANEQFF
many	TRBV27	TRBJ1-2	-	TGTGCCAGCAGTTTCGGGACGAGATATGGCTACACCTTC	CASSFGTRYGYTF
-	TRBV11-2	TRBJ2-1	TRBD2	TGTGCCAGCAGCTTAGGAGGTCTAGCGGGAAATTTGAATGAGCAGTTCTTC	CASSLGGLAGNLNEQFF
few	TRBV29-1	TRBJ2-1	-	TGCAGCGTCCTGGCTGCCCGAGGTGAGCAGTTCTTC	CSVLAARGEQFF
once	TRBV7-2	TRBJ1-3	TRBD1	TGTGCCAGCAGCCCCACAGGGGACACCATATATTTT	CASSPTGDTIYF
-	TRBV29-1	TRBJ1-2	-	TGCAGCGCCAGAAGGCCGCCCTTGGGTGGCTACACCTTC	CSARRPPLGGYTF
-	TRBV18	TRBJ2-6	-	TGTGCCACCTCAAACTTCCGAGGTAGGGACTCGACCTCTGGGGCCAACGTCCTGACTTTC	CATSNFRGRDSTSGANVLTF
many	TRBV2	TRBJ2-7	-	TGTGCCAGCAGTGACAGGCTCTCCTACGAGCAGTACTTC	CASSDRLSYEQYF
-	TRBV7-2	TRBJ2-5	-	TGTGCCAGCAGCCCCCCCGCACAAGAGACCCAGTACTTC	CASSPPAQETQYF
many	TRBV7-6	TRBJ2-5	TRBD2	TGTGCCAGCAGCTACCTAGCGGATCAAGAGACCCAGTACTTC	CASSYLADQETQYF
-	TRBV7-8	TRBJ2-3	-	TGTGCCAGCAGCCCTGGGATAGGGGTCTTCGGCACAGATACGCAGTATTTT	CASSPGIGVFGTDTQYF
many	TRBV7-2	TRBJ1-1	TRBD1	TGTGCCAGCAGCTTAAAAGCAGGGGGGTTCGGTGAAGCTTTCTTT	CASSLKAGGFGEAFF
many	TRBV14	TRBJ2-1	TRBD2	TGTGCCAGCAGTAAATCGGGACTAGCGCTCAGCAGGGAGTTCTTC	CASSKSGLALSREFF
-	TRBV25-1	TRBJ2-7	-	TGTGCCAGCAGTGAGGCCGTAGAGCAGTACTTC	CASSEAVEQYF
many	TRBV29-1	TRBJ2-1	TRBD2	TGCAGCGTTGATAGCCGGGAGGCCCCCTACAATGAGCAGTTCTTC	CSVDSREAPYNEQFF
few	TRBV6-1	TRBJ2-5	-	TGTGCCAGCAAAGGGGAGAAAGAGACCCAGTACTTC	CASKGEKETQYF
-	TRBV20-1	TRBJ2-6	-	TGCAGTGCTAGATGGGACCGGGCCGGGGCCAACGTCCTGACTTTC	CSARWDRAGANVLTF
many	TRBV24-1	TRBJ2-1	TRBD1	TGTGCCACCAGTGATTCCCGACAGGGGAACAATGAGCAGTTCTTC	CATSDSRQGNNEQFF
-	TRBV19	TRBJ2-1	-	TGTGCCAGTAGAGGAGCGAGTGGCAACCTTCCCTACAATGAGCAGTTCTTC	CASRGASGNLPYNEQFF
-	TRBV7-2	TRBJ2-7	-	TGTGCCAGCAGCTTTTGGGAGGAGGGCGAGCAGTACTTC	CASSFWEEGEQYF
many	TRBV27	TRBJ2-2	TRBD1	TGTGCCAGCAGTTTACGGGACAGGGCGACCGGGGAGCTGTTTTTT	CASSLRDRATGELFF
-	TRBV18	TRBJ2-7	-	TGTGCCAGCTCACCACAGCAAGACTACGAGCAGTACTTC	CASSPQQDYEQYF
-	TRBV10-2	TRBJ2-3	TRBD2	TGCGCCAGCAGTGGGACTAGCGGGGGCCTGGGAACGCAGTATTTT	CASSGTSGGLGTQYF
few	TRBV4-3	TRBJ2-7	-	TGCGCCAGCAGCCAAGAAGAGCGGGCTGCCTACGAGCAGTACTTC	CASSQEERAAYEQYF
few	TRBV10-3	TRBJ1-1	-	TGTGCCATCAGTGATGCGGGCACTGAAGCTTTCTTT	CAISDAGTEAFF
-	TRBV6-1	TRBJ1-2	-	TGTGCCAGCAACCGGGTCCGAGACTATGGCTACACCTTC	CASNRVRDYGYTF
-	TRBV5-6	TRBJ2-1	TRBD1	TGTGCCAGCAGCTTCGGACAGGGGGTCACCTACAATGAGCAGTTCTTC	CASSFGQGVTYNEQFF